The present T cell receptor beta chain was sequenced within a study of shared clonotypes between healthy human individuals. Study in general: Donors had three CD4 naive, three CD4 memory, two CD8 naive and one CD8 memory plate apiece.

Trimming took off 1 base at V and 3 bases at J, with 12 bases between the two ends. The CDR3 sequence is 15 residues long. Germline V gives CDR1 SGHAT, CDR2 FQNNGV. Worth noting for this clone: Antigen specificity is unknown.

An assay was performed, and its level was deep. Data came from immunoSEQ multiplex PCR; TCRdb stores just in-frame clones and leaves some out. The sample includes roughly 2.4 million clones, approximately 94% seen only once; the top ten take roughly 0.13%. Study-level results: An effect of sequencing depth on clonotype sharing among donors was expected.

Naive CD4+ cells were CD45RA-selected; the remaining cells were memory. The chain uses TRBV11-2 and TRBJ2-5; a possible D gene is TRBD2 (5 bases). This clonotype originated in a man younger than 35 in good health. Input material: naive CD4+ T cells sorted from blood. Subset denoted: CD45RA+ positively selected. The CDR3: CASSLGIGLKETQYF. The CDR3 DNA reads TGTGCCAGCAGCTTAGGAATCGGACTGAAAGAGACCCAGTACTTC.